The 31 T cell receptor beta chains below come from one sample, sequenced in a study of vaccination and CD4 T cells after COVID-19. These receptors have no known antigen. Treatment indicated: roughly 11-day PBMC culture with coronavirus spike peptide pools or control peptides (ViraFEST assay). The Oncomine TCR Beta short-read assay sequenced DNA from cultured CD4+ T cells. TCRdb used MiXCR to reprocess the PCR reads, holding one entry per CDR3 protein. The table has some 11,000 distinct CDR3 sequences, roughly 66% seen once. The sequencing sample was made of CD4+ T cells from blood, cultured in vitro. These receptors all stem from a human donor who had recovered from COVID-19.

The chain joins TRBV5-6 to TRBJ1-6, with 10 bases fitting TRBD1. V shed 4 bases, J shed 9 bases, and the junction held 13 bases outside the gene matches. Per germline, CDR1 SGHDT and CDR2 YYEEEE. The CDR3 is 17 amino acids. The CDR3 here is CASSRGQGDLLISPLHF. The CDR3 DNA follows: TGTGCCAGCAGCCGCGGACAGGGGGATCTACTGATTTCACCCCTCCACTTT.

As DNA, the CDR3 is TGTGCCAGCAGTGATCCGGGACAGGGGGGAAATGGCTACACCTTC. Translation: CASSDPGQGGNGYTF. The gene calls are TRBV6-1 and TRBJ1-2; TRBD1 aligns across 11 bases. The J segment lost 6 bases and the V segment lost 3 bases, leaving 6 bases of the junction unmatched. The CDR3 covers 15 residues. Germline V CDR1 and CDR2: MNHNS, SASEGT.

The chain uses TRBV7-2 and TRBJ1-2; D not certain. The CDR3 contains 14 residues. With 5 bases removed from V and 7 bases from J, the gap between germline ends came to 17 bases. Germline CDR1 is SGHTA and CDR2 is FQGNSA. CDR3 residues: CASSPDVGIRGYTF. Here the CDR3 DNA reads TGTGCCAGCAGCCCCGACGTGGGGATCCGTGGCTACACCTTC. The full variable domain, completed using reference TRBV7-2 and TRBJ1-2, is GAGVSQSPSNKVTEKGKDVELRCDPISGHTALYWYRQSLGQGLEFLIYFQGNSAPDKSGLPSDRFSAERTGGSVSTLTIQRTQQEDSAVYLCASSPDVGIRGYTFGSGTRLTVV.

The chain couples TRBV7-2 to TRBJ2-3, with TRBD2 as a possible D gene (5 bases). The CDR3 extends over 15 amino acids. In germline, CDR1 is SGHTA, CDR2 FQGNSA. With 5 bases removed from V and 6 bases from J, the gap between germline ends came to 18 bases. The CDR3 sequence is CASSRGQEWRDTQYF. CDR3 sequence (DNA): TGTGCCAGCAGCAGAGGGCAGGAGTGGCGGGATACGCAGTATTTT.

This CDR3 reads CASSYAYSSYNEQFF. CDR3 sequence (DNA): TGTGCCAGCAGTTACGCGTACAGCTCCTACAATGAGCAGTTCTTC. J is TRBJ2-1 and V is TRBV6-2 or TRBV6-3; D call uncertain. Germline assignment: CDR1 MNHEY and CDR2 SVGEGT. V dropped 2 bases and J dropped 0 bases, with 8 bases sitting between them. This CDR3 region has 15 residues.

The CDR3 spells CASSTGTAMYGYTF. CDR3 nucleotide sequence: TGTGCCAGCAGCACCGGGACAGCGATGTATGGCTACACCTTC. This chain joins TRBV28 and TRBJ1-2; TRBD1 agrees at 7 bases. V gave up 6 bases and J gave up 5 bases; unmatched junction bases: 9. CDR1 and CDR2 (germline): MDHEN, SYDVKM. The CDR3 loop spans 14 amino acids.

V gene TRBV7-9 combines with J gene TRBJ2-7, with TRBD1 matching over 11 bases. This CDR3 is built from 14 residues. Germline values: CDR1 SEHNR, CDR2 FQNEAQ (reference sequence). V lost 8 bases, J lost 4 bases, and 7 bases stayed unmatched. The CDR3 sequence: CASLAGTGGYEQYF. The CDR3 nucleotides read TGTGCCAGCCTCGCCGGGACAGGGGGATACGAGCAGTACTTC.

The rearrangement uses TRBV7-2 and TRBJ1-6, with a possible D match to TRBD1 (5 bases). CDR1 and CDR2 from the germline V gene are SGHTA and FQGNSA. The V and J ends lost 5 bases and 7 bases respectively, with 18 bases between them. This CDR3 is 16 amino acids long. CDR3 amino acids: CASSPQPGLRNSPLHF. Written as DNA, the CDR3 is TGTGCCAGCAGCCCGCAGCCGGGACTGCGAAATTCACCCCTCCACTTT.

The J gene is TRBJ1-1, the V gene TRBV6-2 or TRBV6-3; D is perhaps TRBD1 (5 bases). This CDR3 has 14 amino acids. From germline, CDR1 is MNHEY and CDR2 SVGEGT. V lost 1 base, J lost 4 bases, and 10 bases lay in between. CDR3 DNA: TGTGCCAGCAGTTACTTCGCTGGGGGCACTGAAGCTTTCTTT. Translated, it gives CASSYFAGGTEAFF.

The gene calls are TRBV27 and TRBJ1-3; the D gene is possibly TRBD1 (6 bases). Per the germline V gene, CDR1 is MNHEY and CDR2 is SMNVEV (reference sequence). There are 13 residues in the CDR3. V shed 4 bases and J shed 4 bases, with 8 bases lying between them. CDR3 region: CASSWGLGNTIYF. The CDR3, as DNA: TGTGCCAGCAGTTGGGGGCTCGGAAACACCATATATTTT.

The rearrangement joins TRBV6-2 or TRBV6-3 to TRBJ2-5; the D gene is possibly TRBD1 (6 bases). Germline V lookup: CDR1 MNHEY, CDR2 SVGEGT. The ends were cut back, 8 bases at V and 4 bases at J, with 20 bases in the middle. This CDR3 has 15 amino acids. CDR3 coding DNA: TGTGCCAGCTCCTTTCGGCTCCTCAGGGGAGAGACCCAGTACTTC. This codes for CASSFRLLRGETQYF.

In nucleotides, the CDR3 is TGTGCCAGTAGTACTCAGGGCCCTGAGACCCAGTACTTC. It translates to CASSTQGPETQYF. The chain carries TRBV19 and TRBJ2-5; D perhaps matches TRBD1 (5 bases). Trimming took off 4 bases at V and 5 bases at J, with 11 bases between the two ends. The CDR3 has 13 residues. The germline V gene encodes CDR1 LNHDA and CDR2 SQIVND (reference sequence).

This chain links TRBV15 with TRBJ2-7, with TRBD2 matching over 10 bases. The junction had 1 base not matched to a gene; V was cut back by 4 bases and J by 1 base. Germline V lookup: CDR1 LNHNV, CDR2 YYDKDF (reference sequence). CDR3 length equals 14 residues. The CDR3 DNA reads TGTGCCACCAGCAAGACTAGCGGGTCCTACGAGCAGTACTTC. This codes for CATSKTSGSYEQYF.

The chain links TRBV20-1 to TRBJ1-1; TRBD1 aligns across 7 bases. The germline gives CDR1 DFQATT, CDR2 SNEGSKA (reference sequence). Losses at the gene ends were 0 bases for V and 1 base for J; bases not matched to a gene: 5. This CDR3 is 15 amino acids long. The CDR3 DNA follows: TGCAGTGCTAGAGATGCCGGGACAGCGAACACTGAAGCTTTCTTT. Translated, it gives CSARDAGTANTEAFF.

This sequence joins TRBV28 and TRBJ1-1; the D is unclear. Germline-derived CDR1 and CDR2 are MDHEN and SYDVKM. The CDR3 contains 13 residues. Trimming removed 7 bases at V and 1 base at J, with 10 bases between. The DNA for the CDR3 is TGTGCCAGCAAATATCGAAGGAACACTGAAGCTTTCTTT. Translation gives CASKYRRNTEAFF.

This clonotype ranks as medium-sized. J is TRBJ2-2 and V is TRBV7-9; TRBD1 matches 8 bases. From germline, CDR1 is SEHNR and CDR2 FQNEAQ (reference sequence). J gave up 5 bases and V 5 bases, and 7 bases lay outside the gene matches. This CDR3 spans 15 amino acids. CDR3 DNA: TGTGCCAGCAGCCATTGGCAGGGGGCAACCGGGGAGCTGTTTTTT. Translation: CASSHWQGATGELFF.

The rearrangement links TRBV6-2 or TRBV6-3 to TRBJ1-2; D unresolved. Trimming removed 4 bases at V and 0 bases at J, with 12 bases between. Germline V gene sequence: CDR1 MNHEY, CDR2 SVGEGT. This CDR3 has 15 amino acids. CDR3 in amino acids: CASSSALGANYGYTF. In nucleotides, the CDR3 is TGTGCCAGCAGTTCGGCGCTGGGAGCTAACTATGGCTACACCTTC.

This clonotype was observed a few times. As DNA, the CDR3 is TGTGCCAGCAGCCAGGGTTACAGCAATCAGCCCCAGCATTTT. Protein sequence: CASSQGYSNQPQHF. The chain couples TRBV27 to TRBJ1-5; maybe TRBD1 (5 bases). Germline assignment: CDR1 MNHEY and CDR2 SMNVEV (reference sequence). There are 14 residues in the CDR3. V lost 6 bases to trimming and J lost 1 base, with 10 bases between them.

The chain carries TRBV30 and TRBJ2-3, with D possibly matching TRBD2 (6 bases). The germline V gene encodes CDR1 GTSNPN and CDR2 SVGIG (reference sequence). This CDR3 spans 15 amino acids. V was shortened by 0 bases and J by 5 bases, with 15 bases between the two germline ends. The CDR3 sequence is CAWSVGGAGGDTQYF. Here the CDR3 DNA reads TGTGCCTGGAGTGTAGGCGGAGCCGGGGGAGATACGCAGTATTTT.

The CDR3 nucleotides are TGTGCCACCAGTGACTCGACAGGGGTGACTAATGAAAAACTGTTTTTT. Translating gives CATSDSTGVTNEKLFF. V gene TRBV24-1 combines with J gene TRBJ1-4; 8 nucleotides agree with TRBD1. Germline V gives CDR1 KGHDR, CDR2 SFDVKD. The CDR3 runs 16 residues. V lost 4 bases to trimming and J lost 2 bases; unmatched junction nucleotides: 5.

The chain combines TRBV7-9 with TRBJ1-2; 9 bases align to TRBD1. Germline V gene lookup returns CDR1 SEHNR and CDR2 FQNEAQ (reference sequence). The CDR3 extends over 13 amino acids. V was pared by 5 bases and J by 8 bases, with 6 bases of the junction left unmatched. CDR3 sequence: CASSQQGARGYTF. DNA for the CDR3: TGTGCCAGCAGCCAACAGGGGGCGAGGGGCTACACCTTC.

This clonotype appeared a few times. The chain combines TRBV6-1 with TRBJ1-2, with D tentatively TRBD1 (6 bases). CDR1 and CDR2 (germline): MNHNS, SASEGT. This CDR3 region has 12 residues. Trimming shortened V by 11 bases and J by 3 bases, and 13 bases separated the two germline ends. CDR3 sequence (DNA): TGTGCCGCCACCCCAGGGGACTATGGCTACACCTTC. Protein: CAATPGDYGYTF.

This rearrangement joins TRBV28 to TRBJ2-1; possibly TRBD2 for D (6 bases). There are 16 residues in the CDR3. Germline CDR1 reads MDHEN; CDR2 reads SYDVKM. Trimming stripped 5 bases from V and 0 bases from J, with 14 bases between. This chain's CDR3 is CASSEGLAYSYNEQFF. The DNA of the CDR3 is TGTGCCAGCAGTGAGGGGCTAGCGTACTCCTACAATGAGCAGTTCTTC.

The chain couples TRBV15 to TRBJ1-5; the match to TRBD1 covers 7 bases. Germline CDR1 and CDR2: LNHNV and YYDKDF (reference sequence). The V segment lost 0 bases and the J segment 4 bases; nucleotides outside the gene matches: 9. The CDR3 runs to 17 residues. CDR3 loop: CATSRDDRDRPNQPQHF. CDR3 in DNA: TGTGCCACCAGCAGAGATGATCGGGACAGACCAAATCAGCCCCAGCATTTT.

Only one count was recorded for this clonotype. The chain employs TRBV20-1 and TRBJ2-2; D could derive from TRBD1 or TRBD2 (5 bases each). The V gene lost 3 bases and the J gene lost 3 bases, with 11 bases spanning the gap. In germline, CDR1 is DFQATT, CDR2 SNEGSKA (reference sequence). The CDR3 has 14 amino acids. The CDR3 loop reads CSASGAGDTGELFF. The CDR3 nucleotides read TGCAGTGCTAGCGGGGCCGGGGACACCGGGGAGCTGTTTTTT.

The gene calls are TRBV6-5 and TRBJ1-2, with unresolved D. The germline CDR1 and CDR2 sequences are MNHEY and SVGAGI. Trimming took off 2 bases at V and 4 bases at J, with 14 bases between the two ends. The CDR3 is made up of 15 amino acids. CDR3 nucleotides: TGTGCCAGCAGTTACCCGGCTGCAGTTGGCTATGGCTACACCTTC. Residues: CASSYPAAVGYGYTF.

This rearrangement joins TRBV6-1 to TRBJ1-2, with 8 positions matching TRBD1. This CDR3 contains 13 residues. Germline values: CDR1 MNHNS, CDR2 SASEGT. Unmatched junction bases numbered 6, after V lost 6 bases and J lost 6 bases. CDR3 in amino acids: CASRQGGFNGYTF. The CDR3 region has the DNA TGTGCCAGCAGACAGGGGGGTTTTAATGGCTACACCTTC.

Written as DNA, the CDR3 is TGTGCCAGCAGTCAGGGGCGAGATGAAAAACTGTTTTTT. Its protein is CASSQGRDEKLFF. The rearrangement uses TRBV2 and TRBJ1-4; possible D gene TRBD1, 6 bases. Trimming shortened V by 5 bases and J by 6 bases, and 10 bases separated the two germline ends. Germline V gives CDR1 SNHLY, CDR2 FYNNEI. The CDR3 loop spans 13 amino acids.

The V gene is TRBV15, the J gene TRBJ1-5; the D gene is possibly TRBD1 (5 bases). This CDR3 contains 14 residues. V lost 0 bases and J 7 bases, leaving 10 bases between the germline ends. Germline V lookup: CDR1 LNHNV, CDR2 YYDKDF (reference sequence). In DNA, the CDR3 is TGTGCCACCAGCAGAGATGGGGGGTTCCAGCCCCAGCATTTT. Protein product: CATSRDGGFQPQHF.

The table lists this clonotype with a few counts. The chain links TRBV24-1 to TRBJ2-1; 8 nucleotides line up with TRBD1. Germline V gene data show CDR1 as KGHDR and CDR2 as SFDVKD. The V and J ends lost 3 bases and 9 bases, in that order; junction bases with no gene match: 9. There are 15 residues in the CDR3. The CDR3 nucleotides read TGTGCCACCAGTGATCCCAGGGGGCGCACCGGTGAGCAGTTCTTC. Its protein product is CATSDPRGRTGEQFF.

This sequence joins TRBV20-1 and TRBJ2-3, with D maybe TRBD1 (6 bases). The CDR3 spans 16 residues. Trimming left V 0 bases short and J 4 bases short, with 17 bases between. CDR1 DFQATT and CDR2 SNEGSKA come from the germline V gene (reference sequence). The CDR3 nucleotides read TGCAGTGCTAGAGATGGACGGCAGGGGTTGTCAGATACGCAGTATTTT. Protein sequence: CSARDGRQGLSDTQYF.